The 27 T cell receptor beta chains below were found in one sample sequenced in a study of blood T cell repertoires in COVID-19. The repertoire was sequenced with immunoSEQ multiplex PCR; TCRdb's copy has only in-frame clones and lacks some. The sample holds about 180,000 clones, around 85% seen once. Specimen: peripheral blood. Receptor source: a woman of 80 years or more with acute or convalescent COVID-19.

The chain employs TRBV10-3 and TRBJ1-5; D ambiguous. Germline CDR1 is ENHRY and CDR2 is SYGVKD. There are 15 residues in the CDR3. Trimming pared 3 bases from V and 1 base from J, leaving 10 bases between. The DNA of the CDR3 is TGTGCCATCAGTGATGTTGTAGAGAGCAATCAGCCCCAGCATTTT. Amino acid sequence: CAISDVVESNQPQHF.

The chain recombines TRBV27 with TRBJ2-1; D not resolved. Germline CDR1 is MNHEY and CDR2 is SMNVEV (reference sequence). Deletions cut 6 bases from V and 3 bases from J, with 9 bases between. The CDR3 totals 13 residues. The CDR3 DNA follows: TGTGCCAGCAGGAGTGCGTACTACAATGAGCAGTTCTTC. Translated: CASRSAYYNEQFF.

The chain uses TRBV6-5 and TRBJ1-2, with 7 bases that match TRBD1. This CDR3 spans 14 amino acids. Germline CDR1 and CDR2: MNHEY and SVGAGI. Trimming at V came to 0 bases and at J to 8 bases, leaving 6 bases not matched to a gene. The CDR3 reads CASSYSGQPSGYTF. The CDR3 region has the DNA TGTGCCAGCAGTTACTCGGGACAGCCGTCCGGCTACACCTTC.

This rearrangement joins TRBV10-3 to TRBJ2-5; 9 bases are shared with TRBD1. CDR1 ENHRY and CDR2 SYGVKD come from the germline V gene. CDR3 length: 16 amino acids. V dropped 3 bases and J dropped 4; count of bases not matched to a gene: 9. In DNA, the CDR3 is TGTGCCATCAGTGACGGGACAGGGTACTCCCTAGAGACCCAGTACTTC. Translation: CAISDGTGYSLETQYF.

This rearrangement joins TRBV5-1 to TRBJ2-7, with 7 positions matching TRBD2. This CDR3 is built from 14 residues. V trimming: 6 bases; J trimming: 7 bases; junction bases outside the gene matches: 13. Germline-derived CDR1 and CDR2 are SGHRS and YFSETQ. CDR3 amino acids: CASTASGAAGEQYF. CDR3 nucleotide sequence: TGCGCCAGCACCGCCAGCGGGGCTGCGGGGGAGCAGTACTTC.

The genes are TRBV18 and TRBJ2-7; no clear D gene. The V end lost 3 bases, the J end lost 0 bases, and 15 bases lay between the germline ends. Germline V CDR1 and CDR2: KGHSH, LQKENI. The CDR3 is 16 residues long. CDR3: CASSPQSAESSYEQYF. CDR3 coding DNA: TGTGCCAGCTCACCGCAGTCGGCGGAGAGCTCCTACGAGCAGTACTTC.

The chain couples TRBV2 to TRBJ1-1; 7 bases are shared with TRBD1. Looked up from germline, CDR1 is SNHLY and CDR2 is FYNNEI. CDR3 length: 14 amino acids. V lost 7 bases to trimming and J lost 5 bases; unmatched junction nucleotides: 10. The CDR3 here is CASISPDRPTEAFF. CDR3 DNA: TGTGCCAGCATTTCTCCGGACAGGCCTACTGAAGCTTTCTTT.

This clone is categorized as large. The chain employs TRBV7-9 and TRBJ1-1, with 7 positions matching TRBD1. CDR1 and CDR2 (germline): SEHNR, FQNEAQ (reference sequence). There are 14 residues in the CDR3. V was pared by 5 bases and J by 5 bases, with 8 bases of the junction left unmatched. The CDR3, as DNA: TGTGCCAGCAGCCTACTAGACAGGGCTACTGAAGCTTTCTTT. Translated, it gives CASSLLDRATEAFF.

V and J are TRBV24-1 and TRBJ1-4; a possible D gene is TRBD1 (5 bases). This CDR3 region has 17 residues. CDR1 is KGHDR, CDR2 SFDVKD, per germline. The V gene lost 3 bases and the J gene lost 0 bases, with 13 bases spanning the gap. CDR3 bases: TGTGCCACCAGTGATCCTCCGGGGGATTCAACTAATGAAAAACTGTTTTTT. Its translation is CATSDPPGDSTNEKLFF.

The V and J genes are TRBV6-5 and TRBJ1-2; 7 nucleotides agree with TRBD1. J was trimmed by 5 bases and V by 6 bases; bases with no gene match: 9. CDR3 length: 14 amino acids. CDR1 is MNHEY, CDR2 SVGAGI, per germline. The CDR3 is CASRGGQPRYGYTF. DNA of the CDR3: TGTGCCAGCAGGGGGGGACAGCCACGTTATGGCTACACCTTC.

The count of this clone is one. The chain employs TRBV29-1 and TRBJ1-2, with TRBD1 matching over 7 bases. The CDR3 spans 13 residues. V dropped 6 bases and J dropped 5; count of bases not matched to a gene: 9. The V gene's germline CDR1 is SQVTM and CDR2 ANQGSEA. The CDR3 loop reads CSVLIQQGYGYTF. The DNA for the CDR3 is TGCAGCGTCCTCATCCAACAGGGGTATGGCTACACCTTC.

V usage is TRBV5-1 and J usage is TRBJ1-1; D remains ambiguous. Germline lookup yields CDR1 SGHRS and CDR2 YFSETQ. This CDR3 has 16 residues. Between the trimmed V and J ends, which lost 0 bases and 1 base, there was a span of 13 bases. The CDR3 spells CASSLDAGIQNTEAFF. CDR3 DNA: TGCGCCAGCAGCTTGGATGCGGGGATCCAGAACACTGAAGCTTTCTTT. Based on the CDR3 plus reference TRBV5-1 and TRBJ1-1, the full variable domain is KAGVTQTPRYLIKTRGQQVTLSCSPISGHRSVSWYQQTPGQGLQFLFEYFSETQRNKGNFPGRFSGRQFSNSRSEMNVSTLELGDSALYLCASSLDAGIQNTEAFFGQGTRLTVV.

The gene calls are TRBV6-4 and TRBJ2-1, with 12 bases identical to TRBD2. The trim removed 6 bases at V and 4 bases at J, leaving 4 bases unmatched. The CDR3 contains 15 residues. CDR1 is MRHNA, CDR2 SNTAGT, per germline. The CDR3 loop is CASRALAGGYNEQFF. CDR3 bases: TGTGCCAGCAGGGCACTAGCGGGAGGTTACAATGAGCAGTTCTTC.

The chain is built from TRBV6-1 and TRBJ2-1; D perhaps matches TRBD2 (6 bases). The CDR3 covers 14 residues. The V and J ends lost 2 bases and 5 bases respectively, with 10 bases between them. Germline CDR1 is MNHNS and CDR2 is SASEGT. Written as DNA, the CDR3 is TGTGCCAGCAGTGAACCAGCGGGTGACAATGAGCAGTTCTTC. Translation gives CASSEPAGDNEQFF.

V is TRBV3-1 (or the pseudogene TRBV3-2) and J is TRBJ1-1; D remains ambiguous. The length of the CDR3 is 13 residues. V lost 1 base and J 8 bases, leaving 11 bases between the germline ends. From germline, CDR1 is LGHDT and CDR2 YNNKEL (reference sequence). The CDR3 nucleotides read TGTGCCAGCAGCCAAGTGGGTACCGGGGAAGCTTTCTTT. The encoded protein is CASSQVGTGEAFF.

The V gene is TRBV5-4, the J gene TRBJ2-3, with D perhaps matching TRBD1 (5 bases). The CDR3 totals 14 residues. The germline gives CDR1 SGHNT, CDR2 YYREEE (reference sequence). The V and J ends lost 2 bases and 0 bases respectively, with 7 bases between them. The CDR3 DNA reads TGTGCCAGCAGCTTCCGACAGAGCACAGATACGCAGTATTTT. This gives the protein CASSFRQSTDTQYF.

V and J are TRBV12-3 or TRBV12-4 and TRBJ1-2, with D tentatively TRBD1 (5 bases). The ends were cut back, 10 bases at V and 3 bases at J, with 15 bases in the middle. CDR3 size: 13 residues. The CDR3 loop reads CATQGEEDYGYTF. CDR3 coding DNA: TGTGCCACCCAAGGGGAGGAGGACTATGGCTACACCTTC.

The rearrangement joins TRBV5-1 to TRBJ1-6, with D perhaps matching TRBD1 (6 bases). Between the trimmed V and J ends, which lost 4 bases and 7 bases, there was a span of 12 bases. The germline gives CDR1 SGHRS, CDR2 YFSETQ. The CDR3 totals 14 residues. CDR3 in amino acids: CASSRDTMNSPLHF. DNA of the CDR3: TGCGCCAGCAGCAGGGACACCATGAATTCACCCCTCCACTTT.

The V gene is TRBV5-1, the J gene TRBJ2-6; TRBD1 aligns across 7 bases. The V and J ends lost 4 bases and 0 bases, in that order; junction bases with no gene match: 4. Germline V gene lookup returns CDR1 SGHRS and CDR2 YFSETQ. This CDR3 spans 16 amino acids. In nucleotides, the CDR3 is TGCGCCAGCAGCCTACAGGGGAACTCTGGGGCCAACGTCCTGACTTTC. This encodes CASSLQGNSGANVLTF.

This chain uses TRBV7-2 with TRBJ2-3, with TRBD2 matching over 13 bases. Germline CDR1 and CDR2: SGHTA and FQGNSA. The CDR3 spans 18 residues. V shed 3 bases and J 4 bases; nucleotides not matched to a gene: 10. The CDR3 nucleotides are TGTGCCAGCAGCTTGGAGTGGACTAGCGGGGGCGTAGCAGATACGCAGTATTTT. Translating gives CASSLEWTSGGVADTQYF.

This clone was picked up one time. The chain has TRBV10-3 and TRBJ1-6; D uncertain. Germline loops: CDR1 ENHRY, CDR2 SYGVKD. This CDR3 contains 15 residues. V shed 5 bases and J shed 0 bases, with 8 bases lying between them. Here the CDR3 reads CAISIGSSYNSPLHF. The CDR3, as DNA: TGTGCCATCAGTATTGGGAGCTCCTATAATTCACCCCTCCACTTT.

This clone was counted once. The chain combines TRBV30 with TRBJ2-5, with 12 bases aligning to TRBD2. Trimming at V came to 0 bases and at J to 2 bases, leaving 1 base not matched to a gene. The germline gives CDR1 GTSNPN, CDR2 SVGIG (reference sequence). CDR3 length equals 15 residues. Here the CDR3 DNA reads TGTGCCTGGAGTGTACTAGCGGGAGGACAAGAGACCCAGTACTTC. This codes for CAWSVLAGGQETQYF.

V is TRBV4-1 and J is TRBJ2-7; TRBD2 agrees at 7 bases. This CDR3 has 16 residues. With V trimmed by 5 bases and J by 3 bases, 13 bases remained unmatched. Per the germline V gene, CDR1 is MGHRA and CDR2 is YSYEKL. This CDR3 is CASSVDPGTKDYEQYF. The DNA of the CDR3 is TGCGCCAGCAGCGTCGACCCCGGGACTAAAGACTACGAGCAGTACTTC.

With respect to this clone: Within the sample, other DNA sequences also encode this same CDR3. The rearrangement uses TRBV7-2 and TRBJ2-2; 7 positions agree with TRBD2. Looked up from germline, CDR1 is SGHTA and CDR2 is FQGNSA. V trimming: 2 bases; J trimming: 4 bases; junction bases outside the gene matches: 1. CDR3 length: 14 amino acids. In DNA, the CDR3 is TGTGCCAGCAGCTTATCGGGGGGCACCGGGGAGCTGTTTTTT. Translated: CASSLSGGTGELFF.

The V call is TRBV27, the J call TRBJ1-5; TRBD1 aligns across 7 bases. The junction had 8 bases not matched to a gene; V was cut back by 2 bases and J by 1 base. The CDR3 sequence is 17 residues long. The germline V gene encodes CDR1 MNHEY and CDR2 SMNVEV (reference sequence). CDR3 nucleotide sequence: TGTGCCAGCAGTTTAAGACAGGGAAGGAGCAGCAATCAGCCCCAGCATTTT. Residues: CASSLRQGRSSNQPQHF.

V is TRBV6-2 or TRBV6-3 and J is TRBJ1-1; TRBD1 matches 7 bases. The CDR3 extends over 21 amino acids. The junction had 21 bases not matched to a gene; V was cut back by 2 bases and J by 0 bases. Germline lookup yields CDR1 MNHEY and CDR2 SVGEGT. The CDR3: CASSYPHLQQTGRSVNTEAFF. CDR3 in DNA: TGTGCCAGCAGTTACCCTCACCTTCAGCAGACAGGGAGAAGCGTGAACACTGAAGCTTTCTTT.

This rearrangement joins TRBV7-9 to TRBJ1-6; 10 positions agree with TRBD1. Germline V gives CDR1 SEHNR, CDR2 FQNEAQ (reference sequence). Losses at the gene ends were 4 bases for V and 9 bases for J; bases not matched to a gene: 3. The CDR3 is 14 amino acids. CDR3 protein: CASSSTGGFSPLHF. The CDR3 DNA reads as TGTGCCAGCAGCTCGACAGGGGGCTTTTCACCCCTCCACTTT.